These 32 T cell receptor beta chains originate from one sample sequenced in a study of blood T cell repertoires in COVID-19. The repertoire was sequenced with immunoSEQ multiplex PCR; TCRdb's copy has only in-frame clones and lacks some. The table shows some 400,000 clones, with around 91% occurring only once. The material sequenced was peripheral blood. These receptors all stem from a man aged 18 to 29 with active or convalescent COVID-19.

This clone occurred once. This chain uses TRBV6-5 with TRBJ1-2; 8 nucleotides line up with TRBD1. Germline lookup yields CDR1 MNHEY and CDR2 SVGAGI. The V gene end was trimmed by 7 bases and the J gene end by 2 bases; junction bases not matched to a gene: 6. The CDR3 totals 14 residues. The CDR3 protein is CASTRQGSNYGYTF. CDR3 DNA: TGTGCCAGCACTAGACAGGGGTCGAACTATGGCTACACCTTC.

The chain employs TRBV5-1 and TRBJ1-1; weak D call: TRBD1 (5 bases). The CDR3 extends over 14 amino acids. Germline V CDR1 and CDR2: SGHRS, YFSETQ. The V gene lost 1 base and the J gene lost 4 bases, with 11 bases spanning the gap. The CDR3 coding sequence is TGCGCCAGCAGCTTGAGAGGGGACTTCACTGAAGCTTTCTTT. Protein product: CASSLRGDFTEAFF.

The chain has TRBV5-6 and TRBJ1-3; the D is unclear. V was pared by 6 bases and J by 4 bases, with 11 bases between. Germline assignment: CDR1 SGHDT and CDR2 YYEEEE. The CDR3 runs to 13 residues. CDR3 DNA sequence: TGTGCCAGCATGTCTGCGGGAGGAAACACCATATATTTT. Translation: CASMSAGGNTIYF.

This chain uses TRBV9 with TRBJ2-7; TRBD1 matches at 10 bases. The CDR3 loop spans 15 amino acids. Germline CDR1 SGDLS, CDR2 YYNGEE. V dropped 3 bases and J dropped 6; count of bases not matched to a gene: 9. The CDR3, as DNA: TGTGCCAGCAGCGGAGGGACAGGGGCTGTAGTCGAGCAGTACTTC. Encoded protein: CASSGGTGAVVEQYF.

Notes on this clone: The germline gene is not matched at one end of the junction; a read error may be the cause. The V and J genes are TRBV7-7 and TRBJ2-1, with 14 nucleotides matching TRBD2. Germline lookup yields CDR1 SSHAT and CDR2 FNYEAQ (reference sequence). CDR3 size: 17 residues. The CDR3 spells CASSLAWGLAGDNEQFF. The CDR3, as DNA: TGTGCTAGCAGCTTAGCATGGGGACTAGCGGGAGACAATGAGCAGTTCTTC. The full variable domain, with the rest looked up from reference TRBV7-7 and TRBJ2-1, is GAGVSQSPRYKVTKRGQDVTLRCDPISSHATLYWYQQALGQGPEFLTYFNYEAQPDKSGLPSDRFSAERPEGSISTLTIQRTEQRDSAMYRCASSLAWGLAGDNEQFFGPGTRLTVL.

This rearrangement joins TRBV10-3 to TRBJ1-1, with D perhaps TRBD1 (6 bases). From germline, CDR1 is ENHRY and CDR2 SYGVKD. This CDR3 region has 16 residues. Deletions cut 2 bases from V and 1 base from J, with 14 bases between. For the CDR3, the DNA is TGTGCCATCAGTGAGCATAACAGGGATGCGAACACTGAAGCTTTCTTT. Translated, it gives CAISEHNRDANTEAFF.

The table lists this clone with a few counts. The chain has TRBV15 and TRBJ1-1; perhaps TRBD1 as D (6 bases). Trimming removed 1 base from V and 1 base from J, with 10 bases in between. This CDR3 comprises 15 residues. Germline lookup yields CDR1 LNHNV and CDR2 YYDKDF (reference sequence). CDR3 protein: CATSRAQQGNTEAFF. The CDR3 nucleotides read TGTGCCACCAGCAGAGCCCAACAGGGGAACACTGAAGCTTTCTTT. The entire variable domain, with the rest obtained from reference TRBV15 and TRBJ1-1, is as follows: DAMVIQNPRYQVTQFGKPVTLSCSQTLNHNVMYWYQQKSSQAPKLLFHYYDKDFNNEADTPDNFQSRRPNTSFCFLDIRSPGLGDTAMYLCATSRAQQGNTEAFFGQGTRLTVV.

The V gene is TRBV6-2 or TRBV6-3, the J gene TRBJ2-1; 9 positions match TRBD1. With V trimmed by 3 bases and J by 8 bases, 14 bases remained unmatched. Germline lookup yields CDR1 MNHEY and CDR2 SVGEGT. The CDR3 spans 17 residues. The CDR3 DNA sequence: TGTGCCAGCAGTTATTCAACGGGACAGGGTATCTTCGATGAGCAGTTCTTC. Residues: CASSYSTGQGIFDEQFF.

The chain joins TRBV7-2 to TRBJ2-2, with 8 bases that match TRBD2. Trimming removed 5 bases from V and 2 bases from J; junction bases left unmatched: 10. CDR3 size: 17 residues. The germline V gene encodes CDR1 SGHTA and CDR2 FQGNSA. CDR3 in DNA: TGTGCCAGCAGCAGAGCCCCGGGACTAGGCAACACCGGGGAGCTGTTTTTT. Translating it yields CASSRAPGLGNTGELFF.

The chain's CDR3 is CASSQSVSEAYEQYF. For the CDR3, the DNA is TGCGCCAGCAGCCAATCAGTGTCCGAGGCCTACGAGCAGTACTTC. This rearrangement joins TRBV4-3 to TRBJ2-7; no clear D. V lost 2 bases and J lost 2, with 13 bases in between. Germline CDR1 and CDR2: LGHNA and YSLEER. There are 15 residues in the CDR3.

The chain carries TRBV7-9 and TRBJ1-3; 8 bases are a match to TRBD1. The CDR3 sequence is 14 residues long. Germline V gene lookup returns CDR1 SEHNR and CDR2 FQNEAQ (reference sequence). V gave up 5 bases and J gave up 0 bases; unmatched junction bases: 0. This CDR3 is CASSGQGSGNTIYF. The CDR3 DNA reads TGTGCCAGCAGCGGACAGGGCTCTGGAAACACCATATATTTT.

CDR3 sequence reads: CASSAGTGGVSSGNTIYF. The DNA for the CDR3 is TGTGCCAGCTCAGCCGGGACAGGGGGAGTTAGTTCTGGAAACACCATATATTTT. The V call is TRBV18, the J call TRBJ1-3, with 11 bases lining up with TRBD1. V lost 5 bases to trimming and J lost 1 base; unmatched junction nucleotides: 10. The CDR3 covers 18 residues. Germline V gene data show CDR1 as KGHSH and CDR2 as LQKENI.

This clone was picked up one time. The J gene is TRBJ1-1, the V gene TRBV6-5, with 7 bases lining up with TRBD1. This CDR3 comprises 14 residues. Trimming cost V 6 bases and J 0 bases; bases outside gene matches: 4. CDR1 is MNHEY, CDR2 SVGAGI, per germline. The CDR3 protein is CASRDRSLNTEAFF. As DNA, the CDR3 is TGTGCCAGCAGGGACAGGAGTTTGAACACTGAAGCTTTCTTT.

This clone appeared a few times. The chain recombines TRBV9 with TRBJ2-3, with 10 bases identical to TRBD1. The V segment lost 4 bases and the J segment 4 bases; nucleotides outside the gene matches: 6. Germline V gene data show CDR1 as SGDLS and CDR2 as YYNGEE. The CDR3 is made up of 15 amino acids. The CDR3 DNA follows: TGTGCCAGCAGCCCATGGGACAGGGGCCCAGATACGCAGTATTTT. As protein: CASSPWDRGPDTQYF.

The chain links TRBV4-1 to TRBJ1-1; D may be TRBD1 (6 bases). The ends were cut back, 7 bases at V and 1 base at J, with 10 bases in the middle. This CDR3 contains 13 residues. Germline V gives CDR1 MGHRA, CDR2 YSYEKL. DNA of the CDR3: TGCGCCAGCACTCGGACAGCGAACACTGAAGCTTTCTTT. Amino acids: CASTRTANTEAFF.

The chain recombines TRBV4-3 with TRBJ1-1; the D gene is possibly TRBD1 (5 bases). Germline-derived CDR1 and CDR2 are LGHNA and YSLEER. This CDR3 is 13 amino acids long. V lost 1 base, J lost 4 bases, and 7 bases lay in between. The CDR3 sequence is CASSQAQGTEAFF. The CDR3, as DNA: TGCGCCAGCAGCCAAGCGCAGGGCACTGAAGCTTTCTTT.

The chain uses TRBV28 and TRBJ2-5, with D possibly being TRBD1 (6 bases). The ends were cut back, 7 bases at V and 5 bases at J, with 17 bases in the middle. This CDR3 is built from 14 residues. CDR1 and CDR2 from the germline V gene are MDHEN and SYDVKM. CDR3 DNA: TGTGCCAGCAAGACAAACAGGGTCCGGGAGACCCAGTACTTC. Its protein product is CASKTNRVRETQYF.

The rearrangement links TRBV4-3 to TRBJ1-2; no definite D call. The V gene's germline CDR1 is LGHNA and CDR2 YSLEER. The germline V and J ends were trimmed by 1 base and 5 bases, with 14 bases remaining between them. The CDR3 runs to 15 residues. The CDR3 nucleotides are TGCGCCAGCAGCCAAGGGACGGGGATTCTATATGGCTACACCTTC. Its translation is CASSQGTGILYGYTF.

The V and J genes are TRBV28 and TRBJ1-4; D uncertain. CDR3 length equals 14 residues. CDR1 is MDHEN, CDR2 SYDVKM, per germline. CDR3 residues: CQSATAGSGEKLFF. The CDR3, as DNA: TGTCAGAGCGCTACTGCTGGTTCTGGTGAAAAACTGTTTTTT. The complete variable domain, with remaining parts taken from reference TRBV28 and TRBJ1-4, reads DVKVTQSSRYLVKRTGEKVFLECVQDMDHENMFWYRQDPGLGLRLIYFSYDVKMKEKGDIPEGYSVSREKKERFSLILESASTNQTSMYLCQSATAGSGEKLFFGSGTQLSVL.

The chain uses TRBV7-2 and TRBJ1-3, with TRBD1 identical over 7 bases. The CDR3 runs to 17 residues. Germline V gene lookup returns CDR1 SGHTA and CDR2 FQGNSA. V dropped 5 bases and J dropped 0; count of bases not matched to a gene: 10. The CDR3 here is CASSPPGGSTSGNTIYF. CDR3 nucleotides: TGTGCCAGCAGCCCCCCAGGGGGATCGACCTCTGGAAACACCATATATTTT.

The chain couples TRBV6-5 to TRBJ1-1, with 9 bases that match TRBD1. Germline-derived CDR1 and CDR2 are MNHEY and SVGAGI. There are 13 residues in the CDR3. Trimming took 8 bases from V and 5 from J; bases not matched to a gene: 6. The CDR3 nucleotides read TGTGCCAGCGAGGGACAGGGCAGAACTGAAGCTTTCTTT. Protein: CASEGQGRTEAFF.

The chain combines TRBV6-2 or TRBV6-3 with TRBJ2-3; maybe TRBD2 (7 bases). The germline V gene has CDR1 MNHEY and CDR2 SVGEGT. The CDR3 has 15 amino acids. Trimming took off 5 bases at V and 2 bases at J, with 14 bases between the two ends. The CDR3 nucleotides are TGTGCCAGCAGTCGGCGGGGGCCCCACACAGATACGCAGTATTTT. Protein product: CASSRRGPHTDTQYF.

This clone was seen just once. This chain uses TRBV19 with TRBJ1-1; 7 bases map to TRBD1. V trimming: 4 bases; J trimming: 7 bases; junction bases outside the gene matches: 6. This CDR3 contains 13 residues. Per the germline V gene, CDR1 is LNHDA and CDR2 is SQIVND (reference sequence). The CDR3 coding sequence is TGTGCCAGTAGTAGACAGGGCCCCGATGAAGCTTTCTTT. Its translation is CASSRQGPDEAFF.

V usage is TRBV7-2 and J usage is TRBJ2-1, with D tentatively TRBD1 (6 bases). Per germline, CDR1 SGHTA and CDR2 FQGNSA. CDR3 length: 15 residues. The V and J ends lost 2 bases and 0 bases respectively, with 8 bases between them. The CDR3 DNA reads TGTGCCAGCAGCTTAAGCAGGGGCTCCTACAATGAGCAGTTCTTC. Amino acid sequence: CASSLSRGSYNEQFF.

A few counts support this clone. CDR3 in amino acids: CASSQGTGPSGNTIYF. For the CDR3, the DNA is TGTGCCAGCAGTCAAGGGACAGGGCCCTCTGGAAACACCATATATTTT. V gene TRBV28 combines with J gene TRBJ1-3; 9 nucleotides line up with TRBD1. The J segment lost 0 bases and the V segment lost 5 bases, leaving 5 bases of the junction unmatched. The CDR3 length is 16 residues. In germline, CDR1 is MDHEN, CDR2 SYDVKM.

V and J are TRBV27 and TRBJ1-1, with D unclear. Germline V gene lookup returns CDR1 MNHEY and CDR2 SMNVEV (reference sequence). This CDR3 is built from 13 residues. Trimming removed 5 bases at V and 1 base at J, with 8 bases between. The CDR3 nucleotides read TGTGCCAGCAGTCTAATTCCGAACACTGAAGCTTTCTTT. Amino acid sequence: CASSLIPNTEAFF.

The V and J genes are TRBV5-6 and TRBJ1-1, with TRBD1 identical over 8 bases. This CDR3 region has 16 residues. The V and J ends lost 4 bases and 5 bases, in that order; junction bases with no gene match: 13. Germline V CDR1 and CDR2: SGHDT, YYEEEE. For the CDR3, the DNA is TGTGCCAGCAGCCGGGGGGAAGACAGGGGACATACTGAAGCTTTCTTT. Protein sequence: CASSRGEDRGHTEAFF.

The chain couples TRBV7-2 to TRBJ2-2, with 9 nucleotides matching TRBD2. V shed 1 base and J 6 bases; nucleotides not matched to a gene: 3. This CDR3 region has 15 residues. Germline-derived CDR1 and CDR2 are SGHTA and FQGNSA. The CDR3 nucleotides are TGTGCCAGCAGCTTAGATAGCGGGAGCGCCGGGGAGCTGTTTTTT. This encodes CASSLDSGSAGELFF.

This CDR3 reads CSVGQGVSGYTF. The CDR3 DNA follows: TGCAGCGTAGGACAGGGTGTAAGTGGCTACACCTTC. The V and J genes are TRBV29-1 and TRBJ1-2, with 8 bases aligning to TRBD1. The junction had 7 bases not matched to a gene; V was cut back by 6 bases and J by 7 bases. The CDR3 totals 12 residues. Germline CDR1 SQVTM, CDR2 ANQGSEA.

The chain is built from TRBV18 and TRBJ2-7; 8 positions agree with TRBD1. The CDR3 sequence is 12 residues long. CDR1 is KGHSH and CDR2 is LQKENI in the germline V gene. V lost 6 bases to trimming and J lost 7 bases; unmatched junction nucleotides: 5. The CDR3 nucleotides are TGTGCCAGCTCGCGGGACAGGTGGGAGCAGTACTTC. It yields the protein CASSRDRWEQYF.

Details on this clone: One junction end disagrees with the germline gene, perhaps due to a read error. V gene TRBV5-1 combines with J gene TRBJ2-6; 8 bases align to TRBD1. CDR1 and CDR2 from the germline V gene are SGHRS and YFSETQ. The CDR3 runs to 18 residues. CDR3 nucleotides: TGCGCCAGCAGCTTATTTGACAGGGGTAGCTCTGGGGCCAACGTGCTGACTTTC. Translated, it gives CASSLFDRGSSGANVLTF.

The J gene is TRBJ1-6, the V gene TRBV11-2; TRBD1 matches at 9 bases. The trim removed 1 base at V and 5 bases at J, leaving 6 bases unmatched. The CDR3 length is 17 residues. Germline V gene lookup returns CDR1 SGHAT and CDR2 FQNNGV. CDR3 coding DNA: TGTGCCAGCAGCTTAGGCGGGACAGGGTATAATAATTCACCCCTCCACTTT. This encodes CASSLGGTGYNNSPLHF.